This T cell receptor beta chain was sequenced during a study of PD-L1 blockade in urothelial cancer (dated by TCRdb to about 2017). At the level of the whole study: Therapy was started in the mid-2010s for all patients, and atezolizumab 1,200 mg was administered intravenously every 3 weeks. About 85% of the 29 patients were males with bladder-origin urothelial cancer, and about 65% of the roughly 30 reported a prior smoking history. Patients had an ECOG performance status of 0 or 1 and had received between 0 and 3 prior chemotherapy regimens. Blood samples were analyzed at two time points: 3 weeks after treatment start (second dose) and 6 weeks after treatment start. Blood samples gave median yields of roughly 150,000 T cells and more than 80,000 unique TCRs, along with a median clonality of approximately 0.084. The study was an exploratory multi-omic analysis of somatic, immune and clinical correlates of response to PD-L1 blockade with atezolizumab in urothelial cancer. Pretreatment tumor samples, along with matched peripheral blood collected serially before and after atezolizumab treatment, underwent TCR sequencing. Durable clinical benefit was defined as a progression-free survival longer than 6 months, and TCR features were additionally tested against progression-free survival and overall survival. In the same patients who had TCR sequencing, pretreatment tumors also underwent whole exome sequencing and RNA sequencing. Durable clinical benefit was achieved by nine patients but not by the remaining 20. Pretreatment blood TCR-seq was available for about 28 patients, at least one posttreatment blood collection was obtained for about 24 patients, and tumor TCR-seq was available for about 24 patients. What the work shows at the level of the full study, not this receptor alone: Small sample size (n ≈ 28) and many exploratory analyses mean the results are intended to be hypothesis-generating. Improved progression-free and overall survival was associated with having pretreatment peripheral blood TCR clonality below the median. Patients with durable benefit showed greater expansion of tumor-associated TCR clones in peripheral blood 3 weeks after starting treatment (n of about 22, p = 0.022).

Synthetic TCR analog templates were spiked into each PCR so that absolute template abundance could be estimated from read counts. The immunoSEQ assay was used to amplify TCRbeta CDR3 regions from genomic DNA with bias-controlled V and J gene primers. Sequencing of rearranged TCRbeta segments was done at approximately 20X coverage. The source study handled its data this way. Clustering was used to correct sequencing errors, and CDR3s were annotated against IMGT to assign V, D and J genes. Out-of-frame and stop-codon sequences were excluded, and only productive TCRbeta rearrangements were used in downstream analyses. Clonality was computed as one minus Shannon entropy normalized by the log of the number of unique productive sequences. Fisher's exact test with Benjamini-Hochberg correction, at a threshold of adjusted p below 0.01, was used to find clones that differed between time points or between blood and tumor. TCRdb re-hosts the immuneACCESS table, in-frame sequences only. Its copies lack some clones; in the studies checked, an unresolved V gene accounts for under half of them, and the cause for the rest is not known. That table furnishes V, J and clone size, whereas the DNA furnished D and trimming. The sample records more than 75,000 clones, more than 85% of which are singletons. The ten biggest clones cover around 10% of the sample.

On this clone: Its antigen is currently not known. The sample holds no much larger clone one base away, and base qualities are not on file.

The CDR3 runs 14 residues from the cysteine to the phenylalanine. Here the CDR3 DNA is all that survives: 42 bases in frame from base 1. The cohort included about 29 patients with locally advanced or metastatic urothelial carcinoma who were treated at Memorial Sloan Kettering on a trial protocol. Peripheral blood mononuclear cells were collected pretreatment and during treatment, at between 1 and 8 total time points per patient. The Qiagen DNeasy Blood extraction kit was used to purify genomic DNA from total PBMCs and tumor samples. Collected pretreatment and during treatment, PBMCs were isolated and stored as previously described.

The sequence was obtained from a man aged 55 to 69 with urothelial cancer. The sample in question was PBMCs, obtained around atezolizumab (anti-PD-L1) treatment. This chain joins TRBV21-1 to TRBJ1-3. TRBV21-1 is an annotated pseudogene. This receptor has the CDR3 CASSADSGRASIYF. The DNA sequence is TGTGCCAGCAGCGCAGACTCGGGGAGGGCCTCCATATATTTT.